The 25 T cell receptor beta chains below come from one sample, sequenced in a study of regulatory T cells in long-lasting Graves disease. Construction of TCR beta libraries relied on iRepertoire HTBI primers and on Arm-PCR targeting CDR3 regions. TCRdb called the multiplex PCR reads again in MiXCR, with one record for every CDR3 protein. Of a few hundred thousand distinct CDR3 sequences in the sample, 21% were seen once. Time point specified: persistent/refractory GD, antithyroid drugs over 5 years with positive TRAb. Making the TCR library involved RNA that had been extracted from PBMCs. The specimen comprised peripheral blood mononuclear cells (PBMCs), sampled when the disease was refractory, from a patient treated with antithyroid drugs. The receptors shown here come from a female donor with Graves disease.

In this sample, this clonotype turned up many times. The CDR3 DNA sequence: TGTGCCAGCAGCTTGGCAGACTCAGGGACCCAGTACTTC. Translated, it gives CASSLADSGTQYF. The chain carries TRBV11-1 and TRBJ2-5; D is unresolved. CDR1 and CDR2 from the germline V gene are SGHAT and FQDESV (reference sequence). This CDR3 contains 13 residues. V was trimmed by 3 bases and J by 7 bases, leaving 12 bases between them.

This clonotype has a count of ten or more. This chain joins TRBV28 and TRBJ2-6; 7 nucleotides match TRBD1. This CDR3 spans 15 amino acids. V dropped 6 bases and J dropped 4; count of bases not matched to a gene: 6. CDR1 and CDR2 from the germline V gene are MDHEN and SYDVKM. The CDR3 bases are TGTGCCAGCAGGCCAGAGGGGGCCGGGGCCAACGTCCTGACTTTC. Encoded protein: CASRPEGAGANVLTF.

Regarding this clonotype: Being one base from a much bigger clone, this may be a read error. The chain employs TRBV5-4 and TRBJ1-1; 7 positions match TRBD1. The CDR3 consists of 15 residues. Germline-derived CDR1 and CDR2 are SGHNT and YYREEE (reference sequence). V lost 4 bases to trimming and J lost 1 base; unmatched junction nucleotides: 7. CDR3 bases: TGTGCCAGCAGCATCCAAGGGGGCGCGAACACTGAAGCTTTCTTT. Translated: CASSIQGGANTEAFF.

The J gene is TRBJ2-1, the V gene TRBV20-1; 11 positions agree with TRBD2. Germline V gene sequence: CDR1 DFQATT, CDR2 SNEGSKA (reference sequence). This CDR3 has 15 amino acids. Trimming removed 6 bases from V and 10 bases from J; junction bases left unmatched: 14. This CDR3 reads CSAQLSGTSGVEQFF. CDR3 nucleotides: TGCAGTGCACAATTATCCGGGACTAGCGGCGTAGAGCAGTTCTTC.

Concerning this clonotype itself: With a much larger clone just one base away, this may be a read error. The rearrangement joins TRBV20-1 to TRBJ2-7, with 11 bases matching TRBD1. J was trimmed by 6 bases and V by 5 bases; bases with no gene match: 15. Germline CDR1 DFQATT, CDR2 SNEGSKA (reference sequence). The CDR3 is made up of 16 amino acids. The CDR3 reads CSAVPRSGTGGREQYF. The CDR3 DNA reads TGCAGTGCTGTACCCCGGTCCGGGACAGGGGGTCGCGAGCAGTACTTC.

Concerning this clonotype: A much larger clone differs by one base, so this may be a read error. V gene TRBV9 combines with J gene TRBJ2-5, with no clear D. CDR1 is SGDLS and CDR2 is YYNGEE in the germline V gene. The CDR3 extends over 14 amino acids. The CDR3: CAGSVGSYDETQYF. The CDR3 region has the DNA TGTGCCGGCAGCGTAGGGTCTTATGACGAGACCCAGTACTTC.

Here the CDR3 DNA reads TGTGCCAGTAGTCTCGACAGGGGTGTCGACGAGCAGTACTTC. As protein: CASSLDRGVDEQYF. The chain combines TRBV19 with TRBJ2-7, with 8 bases identical to TRBD1. Germline trimming cut 5 bases from V and 5 bases from J; bases unmatched to any gene: 8. The length of the CDR3 is 14 residues. Germline V gene lookup returns CDR1 LNHDA and CDR2 SQIVND (reference sequence).

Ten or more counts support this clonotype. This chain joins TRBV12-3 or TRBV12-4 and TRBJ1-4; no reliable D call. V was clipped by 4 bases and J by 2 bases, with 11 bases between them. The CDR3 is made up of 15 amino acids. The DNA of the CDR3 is TGTGCCAGCAGTTCGACAAGGGAGACTAATGAAAAACTGTTTTTT. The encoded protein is CASSSTRETNEKLFF.

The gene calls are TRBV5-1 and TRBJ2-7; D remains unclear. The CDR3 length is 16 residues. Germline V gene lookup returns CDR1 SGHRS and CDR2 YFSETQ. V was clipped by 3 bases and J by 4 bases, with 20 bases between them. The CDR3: CASSSAAQTLGYEQYF. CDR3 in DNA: TGCGCCAGCAGCTCCGCGGCACAAACATTGGGTTACGAGCAGTACTTC.

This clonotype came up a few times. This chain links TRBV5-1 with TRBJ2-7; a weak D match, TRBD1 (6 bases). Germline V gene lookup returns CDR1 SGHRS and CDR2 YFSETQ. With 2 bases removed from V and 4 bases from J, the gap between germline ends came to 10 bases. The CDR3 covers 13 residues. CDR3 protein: CASSFDRQYEQYF. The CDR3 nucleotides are TGCGCCAGCAGCTTTGACAGGCAATACGAGCAGTACTTC.

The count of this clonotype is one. The CDR3 here is CASSYLGLAGSGTDTQYF. The CDR3 nucleotides are TGTGCCAGCAGTTACCTGGGACTAGCGGGCAGTGGCACAGATACGCAGTATTTT. The V gene is TRBV6-5, the J gene TRBJ2-3; TRBD2 agrees at 12 bases. CDR3 length equals 18 residues. Germline CDR1 and CDR2: MNHEY and SVGAGI. The ends lost 2 bases at V and 1 base at J; junction bases unmatched: 7.

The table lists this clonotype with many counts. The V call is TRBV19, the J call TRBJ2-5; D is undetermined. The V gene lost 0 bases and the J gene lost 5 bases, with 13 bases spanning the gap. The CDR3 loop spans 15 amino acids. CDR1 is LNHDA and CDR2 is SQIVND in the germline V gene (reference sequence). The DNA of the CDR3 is TGTGCCAGTAGTATAGAACACCACGAGCAGGAGACCCAGTACTTC. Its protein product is CASSIEHHEQETQYF. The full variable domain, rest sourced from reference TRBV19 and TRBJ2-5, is DGGITQSPKYLFRKEGQNVTLSCEQNLNHDAMYWYRQDPGQGLRLIYYSQIVNDFQKGDIAEGYSVSREKKESFPLTVTSAQKNPTAFYLCASSIEHHEQETQYFGPGTRLLVL.

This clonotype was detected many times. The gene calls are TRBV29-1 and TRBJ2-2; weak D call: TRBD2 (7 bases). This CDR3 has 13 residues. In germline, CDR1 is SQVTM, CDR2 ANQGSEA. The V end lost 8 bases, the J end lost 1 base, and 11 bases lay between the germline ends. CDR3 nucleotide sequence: TGCAGCACGGGGGGCGAGAACACCGGGGAGCTGTTTTTT. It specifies CSTGGENTGELFF.

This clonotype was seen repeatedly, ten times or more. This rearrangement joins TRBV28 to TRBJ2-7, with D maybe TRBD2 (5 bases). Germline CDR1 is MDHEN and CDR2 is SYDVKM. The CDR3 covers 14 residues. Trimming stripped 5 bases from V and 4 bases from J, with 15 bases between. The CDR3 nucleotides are TGTGCCAGCAGTCCCGACGGTACGGGGTACGAGCAGTACTTC. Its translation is CASSPDGTGYEQYF.

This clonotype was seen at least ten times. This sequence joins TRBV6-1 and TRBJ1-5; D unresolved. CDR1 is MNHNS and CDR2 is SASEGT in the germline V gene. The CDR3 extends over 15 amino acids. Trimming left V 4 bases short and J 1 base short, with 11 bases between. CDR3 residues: CASSGPGRSNQPQHF. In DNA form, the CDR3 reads TGTGCCAGCAGTGGACCCGGAAGGAGCAATCAGCCCCAGCATTTT.

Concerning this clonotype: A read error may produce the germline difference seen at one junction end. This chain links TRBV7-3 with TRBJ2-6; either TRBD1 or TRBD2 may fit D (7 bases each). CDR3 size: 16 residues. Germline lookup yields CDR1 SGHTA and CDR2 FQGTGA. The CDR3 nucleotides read TGTGCCAGCAGCCCGAGAGCGGGAACAGGGGCCAACGCCCTGACTTTC. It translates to CASSPRAGTGANALTF.

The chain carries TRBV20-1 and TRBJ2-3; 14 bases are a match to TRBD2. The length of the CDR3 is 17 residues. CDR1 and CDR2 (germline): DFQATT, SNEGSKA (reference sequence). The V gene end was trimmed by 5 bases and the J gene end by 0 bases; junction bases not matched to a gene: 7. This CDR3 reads CSAGGLAGASSTDTQYF. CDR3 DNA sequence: TGCAGTGCTGGGGGACTAGCGGGAGCGTCGAGCACAGATACGCAGTATTTT.

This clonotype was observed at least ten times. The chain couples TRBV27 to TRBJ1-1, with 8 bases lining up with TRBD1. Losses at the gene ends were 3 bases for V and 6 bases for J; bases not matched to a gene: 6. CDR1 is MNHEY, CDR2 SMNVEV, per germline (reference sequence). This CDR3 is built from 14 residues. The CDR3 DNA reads TGTGCCAGCAGTTTCACCAGACAGGGGTCTGAAGCTTTCTTT. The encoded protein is CASSFTRQGSEAFF.

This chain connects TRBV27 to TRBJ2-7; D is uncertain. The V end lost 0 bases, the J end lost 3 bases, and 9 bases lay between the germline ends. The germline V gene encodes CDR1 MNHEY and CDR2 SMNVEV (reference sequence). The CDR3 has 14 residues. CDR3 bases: TGTGCCAGCAGTTTATCTTTCGGAGACTACGAGCAGTACTTC. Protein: CASSLSFGDYEQYF.

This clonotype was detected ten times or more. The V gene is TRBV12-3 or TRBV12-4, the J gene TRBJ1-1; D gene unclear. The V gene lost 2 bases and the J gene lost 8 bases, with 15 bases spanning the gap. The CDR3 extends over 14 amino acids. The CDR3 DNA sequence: TGTGCCAGCAGTTTAAGTTTAATGAGATCGGAAGCTTTCTTT. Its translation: CASSLSLMRSEAFF.

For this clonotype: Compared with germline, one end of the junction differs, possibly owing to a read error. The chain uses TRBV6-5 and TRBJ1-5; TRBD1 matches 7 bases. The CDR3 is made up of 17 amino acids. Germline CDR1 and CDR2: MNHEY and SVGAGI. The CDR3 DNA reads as TGTGCCAGCAGTTACAAGCCCTCAGGGGACAGCAATCGGCCCCAGCATTTT. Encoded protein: CASSYKPSGDSNRPQHF.

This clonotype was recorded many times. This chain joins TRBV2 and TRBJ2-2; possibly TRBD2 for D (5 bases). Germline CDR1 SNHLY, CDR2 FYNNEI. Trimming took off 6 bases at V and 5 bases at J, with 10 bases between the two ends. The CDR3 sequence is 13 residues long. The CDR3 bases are TGTGCCAGCAGCCCCGGGGAGACCGGGGAGCTGTTTTTT. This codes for CASSPGETGELFF.

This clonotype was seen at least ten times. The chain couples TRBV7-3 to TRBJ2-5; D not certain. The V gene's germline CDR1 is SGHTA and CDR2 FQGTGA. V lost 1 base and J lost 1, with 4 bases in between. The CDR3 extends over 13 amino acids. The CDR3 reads CASSLMGQETQYF. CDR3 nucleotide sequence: TGTGCCAGCAGCTTAATGGGCCAAGAGACCCAGTACTTC.

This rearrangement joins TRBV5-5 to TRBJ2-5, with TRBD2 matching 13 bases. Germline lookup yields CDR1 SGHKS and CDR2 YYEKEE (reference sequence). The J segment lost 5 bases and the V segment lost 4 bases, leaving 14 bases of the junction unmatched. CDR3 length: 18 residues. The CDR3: CASSLKGLAGIEWETQYF. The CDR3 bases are TGTGCCAGCAGCCTGAAGGGACTAGCGGGAATCGAGTGGGAGACCCAGTACTTC. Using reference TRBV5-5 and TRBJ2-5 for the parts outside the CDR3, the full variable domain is DAGVTQSPTHLIKTRGQQVTLRCSPISGHKSVSWYQQVLGQGPQFIFQYYEKEERGRGNFPDRFSARQFPNYSSELNVNALLLGDSALYLCASSLKGLAGIEWETQYFGPGTRLLVL.

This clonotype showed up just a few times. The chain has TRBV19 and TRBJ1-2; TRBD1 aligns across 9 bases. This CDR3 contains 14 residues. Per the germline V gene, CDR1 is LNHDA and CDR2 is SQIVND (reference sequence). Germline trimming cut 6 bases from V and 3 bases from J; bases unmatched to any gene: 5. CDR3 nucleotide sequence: TGTGCCAGTAGCGGACAGGGGAAGTACTATGGCTACACCTTC. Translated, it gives CASSGQGKYYGYTF.